This record looks at one T cell receptor beta chain sequence and its context. Its antigen is still unknown. Clones were sequenced by immunoSEQ multiplex PCR, and TCRdb holds only the in-frame ones, with some missing. The sample holds 170,000 or so clones; approximately 93% are singletons and the top ten take about 1%. This entry comes from a study of T cell responses to AZD1222 COVID-19 vaccine. Study overall: Whether given at about 4 or about 12 weeks, second doses were pooled. Study findings and constraints: Of the AZD1222 recipients, only five to seven were seropositive at baseline. Repertoire collection took place solely once the T cell response had peaked. As reported, nearly half of all spike-specific TCRs target variant regions that are unmutated.

This CDR3 contains 15 residues. Per germline, CDR1 LGHDT and CDR2 YNNKEL (reference sequence). V lost 1 base and J lost 2, with 12 bases in between. The rearrangement links TRBV3-1 (or the pseudogene TRBV3-2) to TRBJ2-7; D is undetermined. Source: peripheral blood, taken on day 0 of AZD1222 vaccination. The clonotype comes from an adult in good health. CDR3 DNA sequence: TGTGCCAGCAGCCAAGTTTATGGAACAACCTACGAGCAGTACTTC. Protein: CASSQVYGTTYEQYF.